These 5 T cell receptor beta chains came from one sample sequenced in a study of T-cell reconstitution after alpha-beta-depleted transplantation in children. Library preparation (for TCRbeta) was performed with unique molecular identifiers. TCRdb fed the PCR reads into MiXCR, producing one record per CDR3 protein. The repertoire has roughly 45,000 distinct CDR3 sequences, about 10% of them found once; the top ten carry about 25%. The sequences come from PBMCs, mostly from graft donor cells, collected 60 days after TCRalphabeta/CD19-depleted stem cell transplant. These TCRs come from a male patient aged 2 to 10 who had a stem cell transplant for chronic granulomatous disease, so the T cells may come from the graft donor.

The sample holds many counts of this clonotype. This rearrangement joins TRBV12-3 or TRBV12-4 to TRBJ2-7; 10 bases line up with TRBD2. The CDR3 has 16 amino acids. The J segment lost 7 bases and the V segment lost 0 bases, leaving 9 bases of the junction unmatched. The chain's CDR3 is CASSLAGSGRPGEQYF. The CDR3 DNA sequence: TGTGCCAGCAGTTTAGCTGGTAGCGGGAGGCCGGGGGAGCAGTACTTC.

The chain recombines TRBV20-1 with TRBJ2-1; D ambiguous. Germline loops: CDR1 DFQATT, CDR2 SNEGSKA (reference sequence). Trimming left V 3 bases short and J 0 bases short, with 9 bases between. The CDR3 extends over 14 amino acids. The CDR3 DNA follows: TGCAGTGCTAGGACGATTAGCTCCTACAATGAGCAGTTCTTC. This translates into CSARTISSYNEQFF.

CDR3 DNA sequence: TGCAGTGCTCCGACAGGGCTGGCTGAGCAGTTCTTC. Its translation is CSAPTGLAEQFF. This chain links TRBV20-1 with TRBJ2-1, with 7 bases matching TRBD1. The CDR3 covers 12 residues. Germline loops: CDR1 DFQATT, CDR2 SNEGSKA (reference sequence). V lost 5 bases and J lost 9; bases outside the gene matches: 7.

V and J are TRBV6-2 or TRBV6-3 and TRBJ1-2; D remains ambiguous. CDR1 is MNHEY, CDR2 SVGEGT, per germline. V gave up 5 bases and J gave up 5 bases, with 18 bases separating them. CDR3 size: 15 residues. Written as DNA, the CDR3 is TGTGCCAGCAGTCCTACCGTCCGGGTCGGGTATGGCTACACCTTC. Protein product: CASSPTVRVGYGYTF.

To note about this clonotype: Possible read error: a much larger clone is one base away. The missing conserved phenylalanine or tryptophan at the end of this CDR3 makes a read error likely. V and J are TRBV20-1 and TRBJ2-1; 9 positions agree with TRBD2. From germline, CDR1 is DFQATT and CDR2 SNEGSKA (reference sequence). V was pared by 5 bases and J by 3 bases, with 5 bases of the junction left unmatched. There are 14 residues in the CDR3. CDR3 coding DNA: TGCAGTGCTCGAGCGGGAGGCCGCTACAATGAGCAGTTCTCC. Encoded protein: CSARAGGRYNEQFS.